The entry that follows covers one T cell receptor beta chain sequence. The CDR3 sequence is 15 residues long. TCRdb recomputed calls from the 5' RACE reads with MiXCR, one row per CDR3 protein. The sample holds 200,000 to 300,000 distinct CDR3 sequences, roughly 32% seen once. This entry belongs to a study of CD8 T cells in ankylosing spondylitis. The sequenced material came from blood, either unsorted or a sorted T cell fraction (not recorded which). This sequence originates from a male donor with ankylosing spondylitis or in good health (not recorded which). This chain links TRBV21-1 with TRBJ1-5; the table's TRBD1 call for D was not verified on the DNA. TRBV21-1 is termed a pseudogene. In DNA form, the CDR3 reads TGTGCCAGCAGCTCCAGGACAGGGAACAATCAGCCCCAGCATTTT. Its translation is CASSSRTGNNQPQHF.